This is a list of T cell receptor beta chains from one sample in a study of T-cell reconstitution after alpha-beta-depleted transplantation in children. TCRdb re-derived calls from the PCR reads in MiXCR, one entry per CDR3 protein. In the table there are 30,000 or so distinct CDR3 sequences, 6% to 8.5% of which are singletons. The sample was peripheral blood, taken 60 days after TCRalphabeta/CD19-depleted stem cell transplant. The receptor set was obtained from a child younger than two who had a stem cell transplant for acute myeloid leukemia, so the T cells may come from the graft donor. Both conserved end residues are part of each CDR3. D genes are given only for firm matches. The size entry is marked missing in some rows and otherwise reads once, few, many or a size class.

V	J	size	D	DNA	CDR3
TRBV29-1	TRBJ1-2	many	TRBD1	TGCAGCGCCCCCCGGGACAGGGATAACTATGGCTACACCTTC	CSAPRDRDNYGYTF
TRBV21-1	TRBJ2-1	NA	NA	TGTGCCAGCAGCAAACCGGAACTAGCGGGAGTGAATAATGAGCAGTTCTTC	CASSKPELAGVNNEQFF
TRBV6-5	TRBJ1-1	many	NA	TGTGCCAGCAGCTATGGACGGAGGGAAGCTTTCTTT	CASSYGRREAFF
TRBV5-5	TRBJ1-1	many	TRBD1	TGTGCCAGCAGCTGGGGACAGGGCCCTACTGAAGCTTTCTTT	CASSWGQGPTEAFF
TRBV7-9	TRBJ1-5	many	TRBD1	TGTGCCAGCAGTCAGGGACAGGCAGGCAATCAGCCCCAGCATTTT	CASSQGQAGNQPQHF
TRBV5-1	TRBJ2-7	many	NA	TGCGCCAGCAGCTTAGCCGGGACGTCCTTCTCCTACGAGCAGTACTTC	CASSLAGTSFSYEQYF
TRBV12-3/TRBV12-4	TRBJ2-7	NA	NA	TGTGCCAGCAGTTGGGCAGGGGGGACCCACGAGCAGTACTTC	CASSWAGGTHEQYF
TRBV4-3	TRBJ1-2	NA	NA	TGCGCCAGCAGCCAAGAGAGGGGCGGGGGGCGCGACTATGGCTACACCTTC	CASSQERGGGRDYGYTF
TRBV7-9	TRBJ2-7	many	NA	TGTGCCAGCCAAACGTACTACACCGGGACGGACTCCTACGAGCAGTACTTC	CASQTYYTGTDSYEQYF
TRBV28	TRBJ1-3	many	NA	TGTGCCAGCTCGACTCCCGAGGCTGGAAACACCATATATTTT	CASSTPEAGNTIYF
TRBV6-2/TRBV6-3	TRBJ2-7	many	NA	TGTGCCAGCAGTTACTCGATGGGTTACGAGCAGTACTTC	CASSYSMGYEQYF
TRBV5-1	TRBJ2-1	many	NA	TGCGCCAGCAGCGCGGAAGATGAGCAGTTCTTC	CASSAEDEQFF
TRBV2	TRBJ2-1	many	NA	TGTGCCAGCGCCGGAGCTAGCGCAAGCCATGAGCAGTTCTTC	CASAGASASHEQFF
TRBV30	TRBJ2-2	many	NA	TGTGCCTGGAGTGTAGGGGCCAAGAGCACCGGGGAGCTGTTTTTT	CAWSVGAKSTGELFF
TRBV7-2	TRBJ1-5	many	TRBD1	TGTGCCAGCAGCTTAGACAGGGGGAGCAATCAGCCCCAGCATTTT	CASSLDRGSNQPQHF